This TCR beta chain originates from a study of tumour-infiltrating T cells in Burkitt lymphoma (dated by TCRdb to 2019 to 2021). Broadly, across the study: The Burkitt lymphoma cohort included 82 patients and covered every epidemiological subtype of the disease. When TCR repertoire data were correlated with clinical outcome, productive clonality turned out to predict both overall and progression-free survival, independent of established prognosticators, age at diagnosis among them.

Receptor libraries were prepared by the immunoSEQ multiplex PCR assay. Imported from immuneACCESS, the table was reduced by TCRdb to in-frame sequences with V and J called. These copies leave out some clones; in studies compared against another copy, an unresolved V gene accounts for under half, and the cause of the remainder is not known. The sample includes about 1,300 clones, with roughly 84% observed a single time. About 4% of the sample goes to the ten largest clones. For this clone: The antigen it binds to is not known. No much larger clone is present one base from it, and per-base qualities are unavailable.

At the junction V is shortened by 2 bases and J by 2 bases, with 12 bases in between. From its cysteine to its phenylalanine, the CDR3 spans 15 amino acids. Only the CDR3 part of the read is kept: 45 bases, read in frame from the first base. The germline V gene sets CDR1 to MNHEY and CDR2 to SVGAGI. The paper as a whole reports these results and caveats: Numerous Burkitt lymphoma patients were found to share several public clonotypes, a finding suggesting shared tumour neoantigen selection that is absent from diffuse large B-cell lymphoma.

Sequencing was done on a sample of tumor tissue. The source is a human donor with Burkitt lymphoma. The chain employs TRBV6-5 and TRBJ1-2, with the D gene not clear enough to name. CDR3 loop: CASSYGLGGNYGYTF. The DNA sequence follows: TGTGCCAGCAGTTACGGGTTAGGCGGAAACTATGGCTACACCTTC.